The sequence of this T cell receptor (beta chain) was determined in a study of shared clonotypes between healthy human individuals. Overall study results and limits: Rarefaction showed that sequencing of sorted subsets was incomplete (despite large depth).

Caucasian adults living in Nashville, Tennessee, provided all samples. Worth noting for this clone: Its antigen is unknown.

Samples underwent the assay at deep level. Generated by immunoSEQ multiplex PCR, the TCRdb table keeps only in-frame clones and is missing some. The table has around 990,000 clones, about 72% seen once. This sequence originates from a man aged 18 to 30 in good health. Some clones in this sample may be carry-over from other donors' samples. The sequenced sample was memory CD4+ T cells from PBMCs. The subset is: CD45RA-negative fraction.

The CDR3 nucleotides read TGTGCCTGGGAGAGAGCAGATACGCAGTATTTT. This sequence encodes CAWERADTQYF. The chain carries TRBV30 and TRBJ2-3, with D uncertain. There are 11 residues in the CDR3. The germline V gene has CDR1 GTSNPN and CDR2 SVGIG (reference sequence). V lost 5 bases and J 4 bases, leaving 7 bases between the germline ends. Combining the CDR3 with reference TRBV30 and TRBJ2-3 gives the whole variable domain SQTIHQWPATLVQPVGSPLSLECTVEGTSNPNLYWYRQAAGRGLQLLFYSVGIGQISSEVPQNLSASRPQDRQFILSSKKLLLSDSGFYLCAWERADTQYFGPGTRLTVL.